One and the same sample provided the 9 T cell receptor beta chains below, sequenced in a study of T cell responses to AZD1222 COVID-19 vaccine. Method: immunoSEQ multiplex PCR; TCRdb's copy keeps in-frame clones and lacks some. The sample has about 140,000 clones, approximately 90% seen once; the top ten hold 5% to 6.5%. The sequencing used peripheral blood, collected on day 0 of AZD1222 vaccination. The receptors here all came from an adult in good health.

This rearrangement joins TRBV6-5 to TRBJ1-5; no clear D. Germline values: CDR1 MNHEY, CDR2 SVGAGI. CDR3 length: 14 amino acids. V was cut by 3 bases and J by 4 bases, with 10 bases left in between. Here the CDR3 reads CASSYYIGNQPQHF. CDR3 nucleotide sequence: TGTGCCAGCAGTTATTATATAGGAAATCAGCCCCAGCATTTT.

This chain connects TRBV5-6 to TRBJ1-4; maybe TRBD1 (5 bases). The CDR3 is made up of 15 amino acids. The V end lost 4 bases, the J end lost 7 bases, and 17 bases lay between the germline ends. Germline-derived CDR1 and CDR2 are SGHDT and YYEEEE. The CDR3 DNA reads as TGTGCCAGCAGCCGTACAGGAGATTCCTTTGAAAAACTGTTTTTT. It codes for CASSRTGDSFEKLFF.

The chain recombines TRBV4-2 with TRBJ1-2, with TRBD1 identical over 9 bases. There are 14 residues in the CDR3. Germline V gene sequence: CDR1 LGHNA, CDR2 YNFKEQ. V was clipped by 5 bases and J by 8 bases; unmatched bases: 9. CDR3 DNA sequence: TGTGCCAGCAGCGACCTGGGACAGGGAAGCGGCTACACCTTC. Translating gives CASSDLGQGSGYTF.

This clone was counted only a few times. V is TRBV7-9 and J is TRBJ2-2, with 7 bases that match TRBD1. This CDR3 spans 13 amino acids. Germline loops: CDR1 SEHNR, CDR2 FQNEAQ (reference sequence). The V segment lost 5 bases and the J segment 7 bases; nucleotides outside the gene matches: 4. The CDR3, as DNA: TGTGCCAGCAGCCCCCCAGGGGGCGGGGAGCTGTTTTTT. It specifies CASSPPGGGELFF.

V gene TRBV5-1 combines with J gene TRBJ1-3, with a possible D match to TRBD1 (5 bases). The CDR3 extends over 17 amino acids. Germline V gives CDR1 SGHRS, CDR2 YFSETQ. V lost 0 bases, J lost 0 bases, and 13 bases lay in between. The CDR3 reads CASSLAPRRVSGNTIYF. CDR3 bases: TGCGCCAGCAGCTTGGCCCCACGCAGGGTCTCTGGAAACACCATATATTTT.

V is TRBV2 and J is TRBJ1-1, with 7 bases identical to TRBD1. Trimming cost V 3 bases and J 10 bases; bases outside gene matches: 14. Germline-derived CDR1 and CDR2 are SNHLY and FYNNEI. The CDR3 totals 15 residues. The CDR3 DNA is TGTGCCAGCAGTGACGCGGGACAGTGGTACTCGGGAGCTTTCTTT. Amino acids: CASSDAGQWYSGAFF.

V is TRBV19 and J is TRBJ2-1, with unresolved D. The germline V gene encodes CDR1 LNHDA and CDR2 SQIVND (reference sequence). Trimming pared 4 bases from V and 0 bases from J, leaving 10 bases between. The CDR3 length is 15 residues. The CDR3 region has the DNA TGTGCCAGTAGTAAAGAAACGGGCTCCTACAATGAGCAGTTCTTC. It specifies CASSKETGSYNEQFF.

This rearrangement joins TRBV21-1 to TRBJ2-5; TRBD1 is taken as the D call from the table, unchecked against the DNA. TRBV21-1 is shown as a pseudogene. CDR3 size: 15 residues. CDR3 amino acids: CASSKEVGGLETQYF. DNA for the CDR3: TGTGCCAGCAGCAAAGAGGTAGGGGGCCTAGAGACCCAGTACTTC.

This clone was recorded only once. The genes are TRBV6-5 and TRBJ1-4, with D possibly TRBD1 on 5 matching bases. Germline loops: CDR1 MNHEY, CDR2 SVGAGI. The CDR3 is made up of 15 amino acids. Trimming removed 7 bases from V and 4 bases from J, with 16 bases in between. The CDR3 sequence is CASTGLLRGNEKLFF. CDR3 nucleotide sequence: TGTGCCAGCACAGGGTTGCTCCGGGGTAATGAAAAACTGTTTTTT.